This passage covers 24 T cell receptor beta chains from one sample sequenced in a study of blood T cells in healthy people across ages. A second PCR, run for roughly 7 to 12 cycles, used a sample-barcoded 5' primer plus a J-beta primer mix. TCRdb passed the 5' RACE reads through MiXCR, listing each CDR3 protein once. The sample consists of approximately 830,000 distinct CDR3 sequences, 55% to 65% of them appearing once. Material: blood. The receptor set was obtained from a man in his thirties or forties in good health.

This clonotype was seen a few times. The chain couples TRBV11-1 to TRBJ2-7, with D possibly called TRBD1 or TRBD2 (5 bases each). This CDR3 region has 15 residues. V lost 3 bases and J 4 bases, leaving 16 bases between the germline ends. In germline, CDR1 is SGHAT, CDR2 FQDESV (reference sequence). The CDR3 spells CASSFLGTGYYEQYF. In DNA form, the CDR3 reads TGTGCCAGCAGCTTTCTGGGGACGGGCTATTACGAGCAGTACTTC. Together with reference TRBV11-1 and TRBJ2-7, the CDR3 gives the full variable domain: EAEVAQSPRYKITEKSQAVAFWCDPISGHATLYWYRQILGQGPELLVQFQDESVVDDSQLPKDRFSAERLKGVDSTLKIQPAELGDSAMYLCASSFLGTGYYEQYFGPGTRLTVT.

The CDR3 nucleotides are TGTGCCAGCAGCTTAACTAGTCGCAATGAAAAACTGTTTTTT. Translated, it gives CASSLTSRNEKLFF. The chain recombines TRBV7-2 with TRBJ1-4; D remains unclear. V was pared by 2 bases and J by 5 bases, with 9 bases between. CDR1 is SGHTA and CDR2 is FQGNSA in the germline V gene. The CDR3 sequence is 14 residues long.

This clonotype was counted between two and nine times. V and J are TRBV6-2 or TRBV6-3 and TRBJ2-2; D ambiguous. Trimming shortened V by 0 bases and J by 2 bases, and 19 bases separated the two germline ends. Germline V CDR1 and CDR2: MNHEY, SVGEGT. This CDR3 is built from 19 residues. CDR3 in amino acids: CASSYSKVVRHFNTGELFF. The CDR3 DNA sequence: TGTGCCAGCAGTTACTCGAAGGTGGTGAGACACTTTAACACCGGGGAGCTGTTTTTT.

This clonotype was seen only a few times. Germline and junction disagree at one end, which may indicate a read error. The chain employs TRBV20-1 and TRBJ2-7; 8 positions match TRBD1. The CDR3 spans 13 residues. The germline CDR1 and CDR2 sequences are DFQATT and SNEGSKA (reference sequence). The chain's CDR3 is CSAGDRGRHEQYF. Here the CDR3 DNA reads TGCAGTGCTGGAGACAGGGGCAGGCACGAGCAGTACTTC.

The chain is built from TRBV29-1 and TRBJ2-4; 8 bases are a match to TRBD2. With the DNA end fitting TRBJ2-5 better, the J assignment may be wrong. The CDR3 loop spans 15 amino acids. Germline assignment: CDR1 SQVTM and CDR2 ANQGSEA. CDR3: CSVSYAGGRQETQYF. The CDR3 DNA sequence: TGCAGCGTCTCCTATGCGGGGGGACGCCAAGAGACCCAGTACTTC.

CDR3 DNA: TGCAGTGCTAGAAGAAACGGACAGGGATCCACAGCTAATGAAAAACTGTTTTTT. This encodes CSARRNGQGSTANEKLFF. The J gene is TRBJ1-4, the V gene TRBV20-1; 8 bases are shared with TRBD1. CDR1 is DFQATT and CDR2 is SNEGSKA in the germline V gene (reference sequence). The CDR3 extends over 18 amino acids. J gave up 3 bases and V 2 bases, and 14 bases lay outside the gene matches.

V gene TRBV4-2 combines with J gene TRBJ2-5, with TRBD1 matching 7 bases. From germline, CDR1 is LGHNA and CDR2 YNFKEQ. CDR3 size: 15 residues. With V trimmed by 4 bases and J by 1 base, 6 bases remained unmatched. The CDR3 loop reads CASSPRQGVQETQYF. The CDR3 DNA reads as TGTGCCAGCAGCCCCCGGCAGGGGGTCCAAGAGACCCAGTACTTC.

The chain is built from TRBV12-3 or TRBV12-4 and TRBJ2-5; 10 nucleotides agree with TRBD2. The J segment lost 5 bases and the V segment lost 5 bases, leaving 11 bases of the junction unmatched. The CDR3 is made up of 16 amino acids. The CDR3 sequence: CASSVSSGGWGETQYF. In nucleotides, the CDR3 is TGTGCCAGCAGTGTCTCTAGCGGGGGCTGGGGGGAGACCCAGTACTTC.

The chain joins TRBV5-1 to TRBJ1-2; no definite D call. Trimming stripped 2 bases from V and 7 bases from J, with 12 bases between. The length of the CDR3 is 13 residues. Germline V gene sequence: CDR1 SGHRS, CDR2 YFSETQ. CDR3 DNA: TGCGCCAGCAGCTTTGAGCGTGGAGGTGGCTACACCTTC. Encoded protein: CASSFERGGGYTF. The full variable domain, rest sourced from reference TRBV5-1 and TRBJ1-2, is KAGVTQTPRYLIKTRGQQVTLSCSPISGHRSVSWYQQTPGQGLQFLFEYFSETQRNKGNFPGRFSGRQFSNSRSEMNVSTLELGDSALYLCASSFERGGGYTFGSGTRLTVV.

The chain uses TRBV10-3 and TRBJ2-7; 8 bases agree with TRBD2. Trimming at V came to 3 bases and at J to 1 base, leaving 5 bases not matched to a gene. In germline, CDR1 is ENHRY, CDR2 SYGVKD. The CDR3 is 15 residues long. CDR3 in amino acids: CAISDPAGESYEQYF. CDR3 in DNA: TGTGCCATCAGTGATCCAGCGGGGGAGTCCTACGAGCAGTACTTC.

This clonotype occurred a few times. The rearrangement links TRBV7-2 to TRBJ2-7, with 7 bases matching TRBD1. Germline V gene data show CDR1 as SGHTA and CDR2 as FQGNSA. The CDR3 is 15 amino acids. Trimming removed 2 bases from V and 2 bases from J; junction bases left unmatched: 6. Here the CDR3 reads CASSLNGQAPYEQYF. DNA for the CDR3: TGTGCCAGCAGCTTAAACGGACAGGCCCCCTACGAGCAGTACTTC.

J is TRBJ1-4 and V is TRBV3-1; 7 nucleotides line up with TRBD1. The germline V gene encodes CDR1 LGHDT and CDR2 YNNKEL (reference sequence). V dropped 4 bases and J dropped 5; count of bases not matched to a gene: 7. This CDR3 comprises 15 residues. CDR3 in amino acids: CASSPGTASNEKLFF. CDR3 nucleotide sequence: TGTGCCAGCAGCCCTGGGACAGCCAGCAATGAAAAACTGTTTTTT.

This clonotype has just a few counts. This sequence joins TRBV10-3 and TRBJ2-1; 11 bases match TRBD2. Trimming took 6 bases from V and 7 from J; bases not matched to a gene: 8. The CDR3 covers 15 residues. CDR1 is ENHRY and CDR2 is SYGVKD in the germline V gene. The CDR3 loop is CAISAGTSGFNEQFF. DNA of the CDR3: TGTGCCATCAGCGCCGGGACTAGCGGTTTTAATGAGCAGTTCTTC.

This clonotype has a handful of counts. The gene calls are TRBV3-1 and TRBJ2-3; D gene uncertain. The V end lost 4 bases, the J end lost 10 bases, and 18 bases lay between the germline ends. The germline V gene has CDR1 LGHDT and CDR2 YNNKEL (reference sequence). The CDR3 consists of 14 residues. For the CDR3, the DNA is TGTGCCAGCAGCCTACAAGAACGGTCCCAAGCGCAGTATTTT. Its translation: CASSLQERSQAQYF.

The rearrangement uses TRBV29-1 and TRBJ2-7, with 7 bases fitting TRBD1. Unmatched junction bases numbered 5, after V lost 5 bases and J lost 7 bases. This CDR3 comprises 11 residues. Germline CDR1 SQVTM, CDR2 ANQGSEA. CDR3 in DNA: TGCAGCGTTCGACAGGGTAGGGAGCAGTACTTC. Amino acid sequence: CSVRQGREQYF.

This rearrangement joins TRBV7-2 to TRBJ2-1; unclear D gene. CDR1 is SGHTA, CDR2 FQGNSA, per germline. Trimming removed 5 bases at V and 9 bases at J, with 11 bases between. This CDR3 spans 12 amino acids. The CDR3 bases are TGTGCCAGCAGCCCGATGGCTATTGAGCAGTTCTTC. It specifies CASSPMAIEQFF.

The genes are TRBV10-3 and TRBJ2-4; D is perhaps TRBD2 (5 bases). The J call is in doubt because the DNA end fits TRBJ2-5 better. CDR1 is ENHRY and CDR2 is SYGVKD in the germline V gene. There are 15 residues in the CDR3. The DNA of the CDR3 is TGTGCCATCAGTGAGTTGCGCCGGGGCCAAGAGACCCAGTACTTC. Its translation is CAISELRRGQETQYF.

Only a few counts were recorded for this clonotype. The chain employs TRBV29-1 and TRBJ2-1, with 8 bases matching TRBD1. The CDR3 consists of 16 residues. Germline CDR1 SQVTM, CDR2 ANQGSEA. The junction had 10 bases not matched to a gene; V was cut back by 6 bases and J by 0 bases. CDR3 in amino acids: CSVGRGQASSYNEQFF. In DNA, the CDR3 is TGCAGCGTGGGTAGGGGACAGGCGAGCTCCTACAATGAGCAGTTCTTC.

The rearrangement joins TRBV7-2 to TRBJ1-2; the D is unclear. This CDR3 spans 13 amino acids. Trimming took 0 bases from V and 4 from J, leaving 6 bases between them. The germline gives CDR1 SGHTA, CDR2 FQGNSA. For the CDR3, the DNA is TGTGCCAGCAGCTTAGCGACAATCTATGGCTACACCTTC. This sequence encodes CASSLATIYGYTF.

The chain uses TRBV5-1 and TRBJ1-2, with TRBD1 matching over 9 bases. Germline CDR1 reads SGHRS; CDR2 reads YFSETQ. This CDR3 has 16 residues. J was trimmed by 1 base and V by 0 bases; bases with no gene match: 4. CDR3 residues: CASSLDRTGVNYGYTF. In DNA form, the CDR3 reads TGCGCCAGCAGCTTGGATAGGACAGGGGTTAACTATGGCTACACCTTC.

As regards this clonotype: The junction departs from germline at one end; a sequencing error may be responsible. CDR3 region: CASSHSRANTGELFF. The DNA of the CDR3 is TGTGCCAGCAGTCACTCAAGGGCGAACACCGGGGAGCTGTTTTTT. This sequence joins TRBV6-5 and TRBJ2-2; D not resolved. Germline V gene sequence: CDR1 MNHEY, CDR2 SVGAGI. The CDR3 loop spans 15 amino acids.

The chain employs TRBV7-2 and TRBJ2-1; either TRBD1 or TRBD2 may supply D (6 bases each). The germline V gene encodes CDR1 SGHTA and CDR2 FQGNSA. The V gene lost 1 base and the J gene lost 0 bases, with 10 bases spanning the gap. The CDR3 has 16 residues. The CDR3, as DNA: TGTGCCAGCAGCTTAGTAGCGGACAGCTCCTACAATGAGCAGTTCTTC. Translated: CASSLVADSSYNEQFF. Together with reference TRBV7-2 and TRBJ2-1, the CDR3 gives the full variable domain: GAGVSQSPSNKVTEKGKDVELRCDPISGHTALYWYRQSLGQGLEFLIYFQGNSAPDKSGLPSDRFSAERTGGSVSTLTIQRTQQEDSAVYLCASSLVADSSYNEQFFGPGTRLTVL.

This clonotype was seen once. V gene TRBV28 combines with J gene TRBJ2-7, with TRBD1 matching 7 bases. Germline V gives CDR1 MDHEN, CDR2 SYDVKM. Trimming at V came to 7 bases and at J to 3 bases, leaving 18 bases not matched to a gene. This CDR3 spans 17 amino acids. The CDR3 loop is CASTSSRRWDSYYEQYF. CDR3 nucleotide sequence: TGTGCCAGCACCTCATCCCGGCGCTGGGACAGTTACTACGAGCAGTACTTC.

The V call is TRBV9, the J call TRBJ1-2, with D unclear. V lost 0 bases to trimming and J lost 4 bases, with 13 bases between them. Germline V gene lookup returns CDR1 SGDLS and CDR2 YYNGEE. The CDR3 has 15 amino acids. In DNA, the CDR3 is TGTGCCAGCAGCGTAGGAATCAACGGTGGCTATGGCTACACCTTC. It yields the protein CASSVGINGGYGYTF.